This TCR beta chain came from a study of shared clonotypes between healthy human individuals. Study-level points and caveats: In four donors, around 5.5% of naive CD4 clonotypes appeared in common.

Naive CD8 cells lacked CD45RO, underwent positive selection for CCR7 and left out terminally differentiated effector memory CD45RA+ cells. Donors were healthy HIV-negative adults without recently reported acute infections or vaccinations. For each subset, genomic DNA was distributed in equal portions over several immunoSEQ plates. The protocol was immunoSEQ multiplex PCR, while the TCRdb copy is restricted to in-frame clones and leaves out a portion. The data hold 600,000 or so clones, with approximately 95% observed a single time. As to this clone: Its antigen is unidentified.

This CDR3 comprises 14 residues. CDR1 and CDR2 from the germline V gene are MNHEY and SMNVEV (reference sequence). V was pared by 5 bases and J by 4 bases, with 12 bases between. The chain carries TRBV27 and TRBJ1-5; a weak D match, TRBD1 (5 bases). This TCR was sampled from a woman aged 25 to 39 in good health. The specimen was naive CD8+ T cells sorted from blood. The CDR3 nucleotides read TGTGCCAGCAGTCAGGGCCCCTTGAATCAGCCCCAGCATTTT. This sequence encodes CASSQGPLNQPQHF.